The present T cell receptor beta chain was sequenced within a study of blood T cell repertoires in COVID-19. Per the original methods: For nucleated cells, counts were estimated from reference gene primer amplification. Clones were sequenced by immunoSEQ multiplex PCR, and TCRdb holds only the in-frame ones, with some missing. The V and J calls and clone size come from that table; D and trimming were worked out from the DNA. The table lists 200,000 or so clones, 84% of them singletons. V lost 6 bases to trimming and J lost 2 bases, with 8 bases between them. The CDR3 sequence is 13 residues long. Input material: peripheral blood. The sequence came from a woman aged 70-85 years with active or convalescent COVID-19. V gene TRBV12-3 or TRBV12-4 combines with J gene TRBJ1-5; no definite D call. In DNA, the CDR3 is TGTGCCAGCAGGTTTGAGGGCAATCAGCCCCAGCATTTT. This codes for CASRFEGNQPQHF.